The 24 T cell receptor beta chains listed next were all sequenced from one sample in a study of T cells in women clearing cervical HPV infection. The method was immunoSEQ multiplex PCR; TCRdb's version includes in-frame clones alone and lacks a portion of them. The sample's table shows about 22,000 clones. The specimen sequenced was blood buffy coat. These TCRs come from a woman between 18 and 69 years old with a cervical HPV16 infection that either progressed to CIN3+ or cleared (not recorded which).

With respect to this clone: Read coverage stops 3 residues before the CDR3 terminus; the germline J gene supplies the remainder. The chain links TRBV19 to TRBJ1-1; 7 bases are a match to TRBD1. The CDR3 totals 17 residues. Germline V lookup: CDR1 LNHDA, CDR2 SQIVND (reference sequence). With V trimmed by 3 bases and J by 6 bases, 16 bases remained unmatched. The CDR3 bases that were read are TGTGCCAGTAGTATGGGACAGCTCTTACCGAGGGGGGCTGAA. Its protein is CASSMGQLLPRGAE. The whole CDR3 is CASSMGQLLPRGAEAFF.

In the case of this clone: The CDR3 end is not reached by the read, which stops 3 residues before it; the germline J gene fills it in. The chain joins TRBV5-6 to TRBJ1-5; a weak D match, TRBD1 (5 bases). CDR1 is SGHDT and CDR2 is YYEEEE in the germline V gene. Trimming stripped 0 bases from V and 3 bases from J, with 10 bases between. The CDR3 is 15 residues long. The CDR3 DNA, read in part, is TGTGCCAGCAGCTTGGGCAGGGCTCCCAATCAGCCC. Protein sequence: CASSLGRAPNQP. The full-length CDR3 reads as CASSLGRAPNQPQHF.

As regards this clone: The read stops 3 residues short of the end of the CDR3; the missing end is completed from the germline J gene. The genes are TRBV20-1 and TRBJ1-6; TRBD1 aligns across 8 bases. Germline CDR1 and CDR2: DFQATT and SNEGSKA (reference sequence). Unmatched junction bases numbered 11, after V lost 4 bases and J lost 9 bases. This CDR3 has 15 amino acids. CDR3 region: CSATDRAPGSSPLHF. CDR3 DNA, as far as it was read: TGCAGTGCTACGGACAGGGCCCCCGGGAGTTCACCC.

Of note for this clone: Read data end 3 residues before the CDR3 end; the end is taken from the germline J gene. The chain combines TRBV5-1 with TRBJ1-2; D remains unclear. Per the germline V gene, CDR1 is SGHRS and CDR2 is YFSETQ. The CDR3 has 11 amino acids. V gave up 7 bases and J gave up 3 bases, with 7 bases separating them. The sequenced CDR3 bases are TGCGCCAGCCTAGAGGACTATGGC. Protein product: CASLEDYG. The full-length CDR3 reads as CASLEDYGYTF.

A note on this clone: Read coverage stops 3 residues before the CDR3 terminus; the germline J gene supplies the remainder. This rearrangement joins TRBV5-6 to TRBJ2-1; D call uncertain. Trimming took 1 base from V and 8 from J, leaving 4 bases between them. Per germline, CDR1 SGHDT and CDR2 YYEEEE. The CDR3 runs to 11 residues. CDR3 residues: CASSLFDEQFF. CDR3 bases read: TGTGCCAGCAGCTTGTTCGATGAG.

Turning to this clone: The read falls 3 residues short of the CDR3 end, and the missing part is taken from the germline J gene. The chain combines TRBV2 with TRBJ2-7, with unresolved D. V was trimmed by 4 bases and J by 4 bases, leaving 2 bases between them. CDR1 SNHLY and CDR2 FYNNEI come from the germline V gene. The CDR3 totals 10 residues. The CDR3 is CASSVYEQYF. The DNA read from the CDR3 is TGTGCCAGCAGTGTATACGAG.

For this clone: The sequenced fragment ends 3 residues before the CDR3 boundary, so the rest is inferred from the germline J gene. The chain couples TRBV20-1 to TRBJ1-1; tentative D call: TRBD1 (6 bases). The CDR3 extends over 14 amino acids. V shed 2 bases and J shed 1 base, with 11 bases lying between them. The V gene's germline CDR1 is DFQATT and CDR2 SNEGSKA (reference sequence). The CDR3 here is CSARSGGGNTEAFF. CDR3 bases read: TGCAGTGCTAGAAGCGGGGGCGGGAACACTGAA.

In regard to this clone: At one of its ends the junction is not consistent with the germline gene, which may arise from a read error. Coverage ceases 3 residues before the CDR3 finishes, and the germline J gene fills in the end. Other DNA sequences in the same sample also yield this CDR3. V usage is TRBV18 and J usage is TRBJ1-3, with TRBD1 as a possible D gene (5 bases). The germline CDR1 and CDR2 sequences are KGHSH and LQKENI. The CDR3 is made up of 17 amino acids. The CDR3 loop reads CASSPRRAANSGNTIYF. CDR3 DNA, as far as it was read: TGTGCCAGCTCACCACGCAGGGCAGCGAACTCTGGAAACACT.

Concerning this clone: From the germline J gene comes the end of the CDR3, since the read stops 3 residues before it. The chain has TRBV19 and TRBJ1-5; D unclear. CDR1 and CDR2 from the germline V gene are LNHDA and SQIVND (reference sequence). The CDR3 totals 15 residues. Deletions cut 6 bases from V and 4 bases from J, with 16 bases between. The covered CDR3 bases are TGTGCCAGTAGCACGACCGGGGAGACAAATCAGCCC. Protein: CASSTTGETNQP. The CDR3 as a whole reads CASSTTGETNQPQHF.

In the case of this clone: The DNA ends 3 residues before the CDR3 does, and the rest of the CDR3 is filled in from the germline J gene. The chain recombines TRBV20-1 with TRBJ2-3; 12 bases line up with TRBD2. V gave up 3 bases and J gave up 3 bases; unmatched junction bases: 13. This CDR3 contains 18 residues. Germline loops: CDR1 DFQATT, CDR2 SNEGSKA (reference sequence). This chain's CDR3 is CSASWLAGGVRLTDTQYF. The DNA read from the CDR3 is TGCAGTGCTAGTTGGCTAGCGGGGGGGGTGCGCCTTACAGATACG.

A word on this clone: At one end the junction does not follow the germline gene, possibly because of a read error. The read gets to within 3 residues of the CDR3 end, and the germline J gene fills in the rest. The chain uses TRBV7-7 and TRBJ1-1; no definite D call. Germline loops: CDR1 SSHAT, CDR2 FNYEAQ (reference sequence). This CDR3 has 13 amino acids. Here the CDR3 reads CASSLNTNTEAFF. CDR3 DNA, as far as it was read: TGTGCTAGCAGCTTAAACACGAACACTGAA.

Points on this clone: From the germline J gene comes the end of the CDR3, since the read stops 3 residues before it. The genes are TRBV6-1 and TRBJ1-5, with D perhaps TRBD1 (5 bases). There are 15 residues in the CDR3. V lost 4 bases to trimming and J lost 3 bases, with 13 bases between them. Per germline, CDR1 MNHNS and CDR2 SASEGT. CDR3 region: CASSAEGPVNQPQHF. Partial CDR3 DNA: TGTGCCAGCAGTGCGGAGGGGCCGGTCAATCAGCCC.

Turning to this clone: The CDR3 end is not reached by the read, which stops 3 residues before it; the germline J gene fills it in. This chain connects TRBV19 to TRBJ2-7; 7 nucleotides line up with TRBD1. From germline, CDR1 is LNHDA and CDR2 SQIVND (reference sequence). The CDR3 has 15 amino acids. V shed 3 bases, J shed 3 bases, and the junction held 8 bases outside the gene matches. The covered CDR3 bases are TGTGCCAGTAGTATTTTAAGGGACAGCAGCTACGAG. Translation: CASSILRDSSYE. The complete CDR3 sequence is CASSILRDSSYEQYF.

To note about this clone: The read is 3 residues too short to cover the CDR3 end, so that end is filled in from the germline J gene. This chain uses TRBV5-1 with TRBJ2-3, with TRBD2 matching over 9 bases. Germline-derived CDR1 and CDR2 are SGHRS and YFSETQ. The CDR3 totals 15 residues. V dropped 2 bases and J dropped 2; count of bases not matched to a gene: 3. The CDR3 sequence is CASSLLAGTTDTQYF. The CDR3 bases that were read are TGCGCCAGCAGCTTACTAGCGGGCACCACAGATACG.

The CDR3 here is CAGTPAGHTDTQYF. The CDR3 DNA, read in part, is TGTGCCGGTACCCCAGCGGGGCACACAGATACG. The chain carries TRBV19 and TRBJ2-3; TRBD2 matches 7 bases. With the read ending 3 residues before the CDR3 end, the germline J gene is used to fill in that end. V dropped 11 bases and J dropped 2; count of bases not matched to a gene: 10. Germline CDR1 reads LNHDA; CDR2 reads SQIVND (reference sequence). The CDR3 runs 14 residues.

A word on this clone: The missing CDR3 end, 3 residues past where the read stops, is filled in from the germline J gene. This sequence joins TRBV5-4 and TRBJ2-1; possibly TRBD2 for D (5 bases). Germline lookup yields CDR1 SGHNT and CDR2 YYREEE (reference sequence). This CDR3 region has 15 residues. Deletions cut 2 bases from V and 0 bases from J, with 9 bases between. The CDR3 DNA, read in part, is TGTGCCAGCAGCTTTTCCCTAGCCTCCTACAATGAG. It translates to CASSFSLASYNE. The complete CDR3 reads CASSFSLASYNEQFF.

Concerning this clone itself: Coverage ceases 3 residues before the CDR3 finishes, and the germline J gene fills in the end. This chain links TRBV7-9 with TRBJ2-1; 8 bases align to TRBD1. V shed 3 bases and J 5 bases; nucleotides not matched to a gene: 3. Germline V gene sequence: CDR1 SEHNR, CDR2 FQNEAQ (reference sequence). CDR3 length: 14 residues. The CDR3 is CASSLGQVNNEQFF. The part of the CDR3 DNA that was read is TGTGCCAGCAGCTTGGGACAGGTCAACAATGAG.

As regards this clone: The CDR3 end falls 3 residues outside the read, so it is completed with the germline J gene. This chain joins TRBV19 and TRBJ2-7, with 8 nucleotides matching TRBD1. CDR1 is LNHDA and CDR2 is SQIVND in the germline V gene (reference sequence). With 3 bases clipped from V and 4 bases from J, the junction kept 17 bases outside the gene matches. The CDR3 runs 18 residues. This chain's CDR3 is CASSMVGDGQGKVYEQYF. The DNA read from the CDR3 is TGTGCCAGTAGTATGGTCGGTGATGGACAGGGCAAGGTTTACGAG.

With respect to this clone: The read halts 3 residues ahead of the CDR3 end, with the missing end drawn from the germline J gene. At the DNA level, this CDR3 is encoded by other sequences in the same sample as well. The J gene is TRBJ1-2, the V gene TRBV20-1; TRBD1 aligns across 7 bases. The V gene's germline CDR1 is DFQATT and CDR2 SNEGSKA (reference sequence). The CDR3 loop spans 17 amino acids. V shed 5 bases, J shed 7 bases, and the junction held 22 bases outside the gene matches. The CDR3 bases that were read are TGCAGTGCTTCAAAGACTCTGACCCAAGGGGGCGCGGGTGGC. Its protein product is CSASKTLTQGGAGG. The CDR3 in its entirety is CSASKTLTQGGAGGYTF.

Worth noting for this clone: The sample contains more than one DNA sequence encoding this CDR3. The CDR3 is CASSSLRGDTIYF. The covered CDR3 bases are TGTGCCAGCAGCTCCCTCCGGGGAGACACC. The chain has TRBV11-2 and TRBJ1-3, with D unresolved. The CDR3 end lies 3 residues beyond the end of the read and is filled in from the germline J gene. V was shortened by 4 bases and J by 8 bases, with 12 bases between the two germline ends. Germline V gives CDR1 SGHAT, CDR2 FQNNGV. This CDR3 has 13 amino acids.

Of note for this clone: The read stops 3 residues short of the end of the CDR3; the missing end is completed from the germline J gene. The chain combines TRBV7-9 with TRBJ2-5; 7 nucleotides match TRBD1. The trim removed 5 bases at V and 2 bases at J, leaving 8 bases unmatched. The V gene's germline CDR1 is SEHNR and CDR2 FQNEAQ (reference sequence). This CDR3 has 15 amino acids. The CDR3: CASSRSTGIQETQYF. CDR3 bases read: TGTGCCAGCAGCCGCTCGACAGGGATACAAGAGACC.

On this clone: Read coverage stops 3 residues before the CDR3 terminus; the germline J gene supplies the remainder. The rearrangement joins TRBV5-1 to TRBJ2-1, with D perhaps TRBD2 (6 bases). V was shortened by 4 bases and J by 3 bases, with 17 bases between the two germline ends. Germline V gives CDR1 SGHRS, CDR2 YFSETQ. The CDR3 covers 16 residues. The CDR3 spells CASSRKLAADYNEQFF. CDR3 DNA, as far as it was read: TGCGCCAGCAGCCGAAAATTAGCGGCAGACTACAATGAG.

On this clone itself: The read finishes 3 residues shy of the CDR3 end, and the germline J gene is used to complete it. The chain employs TRBV11-2 and TRBJ1-1; D not resolved. The V gene's germline CDR1 is SGHAT and CDR2 FQNNGV. The CDR3 length is 11 residues. V was shortened by 4 bases and J by 2 bases, with 2 bases between the two germline ends. CDR3: CASSSNTEAFF. CDR3 DNA (partial): TGTGCCAGCAGCTCTAACACTGAA.

On this clone itself: The read terminates 3 residues before the CDR3 end, so the remaining end is supplied by the germline J gene. This chain joins TRBV19 and TRBJ2-2, with D perhaps matching TRBD2 (5 bases). The germline CDR1 and CDR2 sequences are LNHDA and SQIVND (reference sequence). CDR3 length: 14 amino acids. V was cut by 7 bases and J by 1 base, with 10 bases left in between. The CDR3 bases that were read are TGTGCCAGTACGAGTGCGGGGAACACCGGGGAG. Translated: CASTSAGNTGE. The full CDR3 protein reads CASTSAGNTGELFF.